A single sample is the source of the 28 T cell receptor beta chains below, sequenced in a study of PD-1 blockade in mismatch repair-deficient tumors. The table came from immunoSEQ multiplex PCR; TCRdb's copy has only in-frame clones and leaves some out. The top ten clones hold 1.6% of a sample with around 17,000 clones, roughly 84% of them seen once. Sequenced here: PBMCs, sampled less than 25 weeks after starting pembrolizumab. The source of these receptors is an adult with mismatch repair-deficient cancer.

The rearrangement joins TRBV27 to TRBJ2-3; D perhaps matches TRBD1 (5 bases). The V gene lost 0 bases and the J gene lost 6 bases, with 10 bases spanning the gap. The CDR3 extends over 14 amino acids. In germline, CDR1 is MNHEY, CDR2 SMNVEV (reference sequence). The CDR3 bases are TGTGCCAGCAGTTTATCTAGGCCAGGGGATACGCAGTATTTT. Encoded protein: CASSLSRPGDTQYF.

This chain uses TRBV5-1 with TRBJ2-3; D possibly corresponds to TRBD1 (5 bases). This CDR3 comprises 13 residues. V lost 2 bases to trimming and J lost 6 bases, with 10 bases between them. The V gene's germline CDR1 is SGHRS and CDR2 YFSETQ. Here the CDR3 DNA reads TGCGCCAGCAGCTTCTGGGGCAGGGATACGCAGTATTTT. This sequence encodes CASSFWGRDTQYF.

V is TRBV20-1 and J is TRBJ1-1, with D unclear. The V gene's germline CDR1 is DFQATT and CDR2 SNEGSKA (reference sequence). This CDR3 contains 11 residues. Trimming stripped 6 bases from V and 5 bases from J, with 10 bases between. In DNA form, the CDR3 reads TGCAGTGCCCCGAGGGAGACTGAAGCTTTCTTT. It yields the protein CSAPRETEAFF.

This clone occurred a few times. The chain carries TRBV5-4 and TRBJ2-7; 11 positions agree with TRBD2. The CDR3 is 18 amino acids. With V trimmed by 4 bases and J by 1 base, 13 bases remained unmatched. The germline V gene encodes CDR1 SGHNT and CDR2 YYREEE (reference sequence). CDR3 in amino acids: CASSPGGSGRAGSYEQYF. The CDR3 DNA follows: TGTGCCAGCAGCCCCGGTGGTAGCGGGAGGGCCGGTTCCTACGAGCAGTACTTC. The full variable domain, rest sourced from reference TRBV5-4 and TRBJ2-7, is ETGVTQSPTHLIKTRGQQVTLRCSSQSGHNTVSWYQQALGQGPQFIFQYYREEENGRGNFPPRFSGLQFPNYSSELNVNALELDDSALYLCASSPGGSGRAGSYEQYFGPGTRLTVT.

The rearrangement uses TRBV27 and TRBJ2-2; D perhaps matches TRBD1 (5 bases). V lost 2 bases, J lost 4 bases, and 8 bases lay in between. The CDR3 length is 14 residues. Germline loops: CDR1 MNHEY, CDR2 SMNVEV (reference sequence). DNA for the CDR3: TGTGCCAGCAGTTTAGGGGCGAGCACCGGGGAGCTGTTTTTT. Translated, it gives CASSLGASTGELFF.

V gene TRBV27 combines with J gene TRBJ2-6; 7 bases are shared with TRBD1. This CDR3 has 15 amino acids. The V and J ends lost 5 bases and 17 bases, in that order; junction bases with no gene match: 18. Germline V CDR1 and CDR2: MNHEY, SMNVEV (reference sequence). CDR3 loop: CASSPSGEGAFPMTF. Here the CDR3 DNA reads TGTGCCAGCAGTCCATCCGGCGAGGGGGCCTTTCCCATGACTTTC.

The chain combines TRBV18 with TRBJ2-6; 8 bases agree with TRBD2. The junction had 7 bases not matched to a gene; V was cut back by 2 bases and J by 4 bases. The CDR3 spans 17 residues. CDR1 is KGHSH, CDR2 LQKENI, per germline. The CDR3 sequence is CASSPYTLAGGANVLTF. In DNA form, the CDR3 reads TGTGCCAGCTCACCATATACCCTAGCGGGCGGGGCCAACGTCCTGACTTTC.

CDR3 region: CASSQQGGTEAFF. CDR3 nucleotides: TGTGCCAGCAGCCAACAGGGGGGCACTGAAGCTTTCTTT. This chain joins TRBV7-9 and TRBJ1-1, with 8 nucleotides matching TRBD1. V was clipped by 5 bases and J by 4 bases; unmatched bases: 3. This CDR3 has 13 residues. Germline V CDR1 and CDR2: SEHNR, FQNEAQ (reference sequence).

The V and J genes are TRBV28 and TRBJ2-2, with 12 bases fitting TRBD2. Trimming removed 5 bases from V and 6 bases from J; junction bases left unmatched: 1. Germline CDR1 is MDHEN and CDR2 is SYDVKM. CDR3 length equals 14 residues. The CDR3 spells CASSLAGGPGELFF. The CDR3 DNA reads TGTGCCAGCAGTCTAGCGGGAGGGCCCGGGGAGCTGTTTTTT.

The V gene is TRBV5-1, the J gene TRBJ2-2, with a weak D call TRBD1 (5 bases). V was clipped by 6 bases and J by 0 bases, with 15 bases between them. Per the germline V gene, CDR1 is SGHRS and CDR2 is YFSETQ. This CDR3 region has 16 residues. CDR3 loop: CASNQQQATNTGELFF. The CDR3 DNA reads as TGCGCCAGCAACCAACAACAGGCAACGAACACCGGGGAGCTGTTTTTT. Full variable domain (remainder filled in from reference TRBV5-1 and TRBJ2-2): KAGVTQTPRYLIKTRGQQVTLSCSPISGHRSVSWYQQTPGQGLQFLFEYFSETQRNKGNFPGRFSGRQFSNSRSEMNVSTLELGDSALYLCASNQQQATNTGELFFGEGSRLTVL.

The chain uses TRBV5-5 and TRBJ2-7; D possibly corresponds to TRBD2 (6 bases). Germline values: CDR1 SGHKS, CDR2 YYEKEE (reference sequence). The CDR3 runs to 15 residues. V was cut by 5 bases and J by 5 bases, with 20 bases left in between. CDR3 coding DNA: TGTGCCAGCAGAATTAGTACCGGGACTCCGGACGAGCAGTACTTC. Translated, it gives CASRISTGTPDEQYF. Looking up the rest from reference TRBV5-5 and TRBJ2-7 gives the full variable domain: DAGVTQSPTHLIKTRGQQVTLRCSPISGHKSVSWYQQVLGQGPQFIFQYYEKEERGRGNFPDRFSARQFPNYSSELNVNALLLGDSALYLCASRISTGTPDEQYFGPGTRLTVT.

This chain connects TRBV7-9 to TRBJ2-3; tentative D call: TRBD1 (5 bases). V shed 3 bases and J shed 4 bases, with 11 bases lying between them. CDR3 size: 14 residues. CDR1 is SEHNR and CDR2 is FQNEAQ in the germline V gene (reference sequence). CDR3 sequence (DNA): TGTGCCAGCAGCTTTCCAGGGCCCCCAGATACGCAGTATTTT. Its protein product is CASSFPGPPDTQYF.

The chain uses TRBV27 and TRBJ2-1; the match to TRBD2 covers 7 bases. V trimming: 4 bases; J trimming: 1 base; junction bases outside the gene matches: 10. CDR1 is MNHEY, CDR2 SMNVEV, per germline (reference sequence). The CDR3 totals 17 residues. CDR3 amino acids: CASSSTTSPVSYNEQFF. Written as DNA, the CDR3 is TGTGCCAGCAGTTCTACGACTAGCCCCGTGTCCTACAATGAGCAGTTCTTC.

The J gene is TRBJ2-1, the V gene TRBV2, with D uncertain. Trimming removed 5 bases at V and 4 bases at J, with 9 bases between. The CDR3 is made up of 13 amino acids. Per germline, CDR1 SNHLY and CDR2 FYNNEI. The CDR3 DNA sequence: TGTGCCAGCAGTTTGCTGGAGTACAATGAGCAGTTCTTC. Translated, it gives CASSLLEYNEQFF.

This chain links TRBV27 with TRBJ1-3, with a possible D match to TRBD1 (5 bases). The CDR3 runs to 14 residues. Germline V gene data show CDR1 as MNHEY and CDR2 as SMNVEV (reference sequence). V was shortened by 6 bases and J by 0 bases, with 9 bases between the two germline ends. In nucleotides, the CDR3 is TGTGCCAGCAGCCCGACAGTCTCTGGAAACACCATATATTTT. Its translation is CASSPTVSGNTIYF.

The chain joins TRBV30 to TRBJ2-2; TRBD2 is a possible D gene (5 bases). CDR3 size: 14 residues. CDR1 is GTSNPN, CDR2 SVGIG, per germline (reference sequence). Trimming removed 0 bases from V and 6 bases from J, with 11 bases in between. The CDR3 DNA sequence: TGTGCCTGGAGTGTATTGGTCGGGGCCGGGGAGCTGTTTTTT. Its translation is CAWSVLVGAGELFF. The full variable domain, with the rest looked up from reference TRBV30 and TRBJ2-2, is SQTIHQWPATLVQPVGSPLSLECTVEGTSNPNLYWYRQAAGRGLQLLFYSVGIGQISSEVPQNLSASRPQDRQFILSSKKLLLSDSGFYLCAWSVLVGAGELFFGEGSRLTVL.

The chain links TRBV2 to TRBJ2-7; D call uncertain. Between the trimmed V and J ends, which lost 6 bases and 2 bases, there was a span of 11 bases. The CDR3 length is 13 residues. From germline, CDR1 is SNHLY and CDR2 FYNNEI. This CDR3 is CASSPNTAYEQYF. CDR3 sequence (DNA): TGTGCCAGCAGCCCAAACACCGCCTACGAGCAGTACTTC. The full variable domain, rest sourced from reference TRBV2 and TRBJ2-7, is EPEVTQTPSHQVTQMGQEVILRCVPISNHLYFYWYRQILGQKVEFLVSFYNNEISEKSEIFDDQFSVERPDGSNFTLKIRSTKLEDSAMYFCASSPNTAYEQYFGPGTRLTVT.

This clone was counted a few times. This chain uses TRBV5-4 with TRBJ2-7; the D gene is possibly TRBD2 (6 bases). Trimming stripped 4 bases from V and 5 bases from J, with 19 bases between. CDR1 is SGHNT and CDR2 is YYREEE in the germline V gene (reference sequence). This CDR3 comprises 15 residues. In nucleotides, the CDR3 is TGTGCCAGCAGCAGCCATAGCGGCCCTGGGAACGAGCAGTACTTC. The encoded protein is CASSSHSGPGNEQYF.

Only a few counts were recorded for this clone. This chain joins TRBV28 and TRBJ2-7; 7 bases are shared with TRBD2. V was pared by 2 bases and J by 6 bases, with 4 bases of the junction left unmatched. The CDR3 length is 13 residues. Germline CDR1 and CDR2: MDHEN and SYDVKM. CDR3 sequence reads: CASSLRAGSEQYF. The CDR3 region has the DNA TGTGCCAGCAGTTTAAGAGCGGGGTCCGAGCAGTACTTC.

The chain couples TRBV11-2 to TRBJ2-2; the D gene is possibly TRBD1 (6 bases). The V end lost 6 bases, the J end lost 5 bases, and 19 bases lay between the germline ends. Germline values: CDR1 SGHAT, CDR2 FQNNGV. The CDR3 length is 16 residues. CDR3 region: CASRPQGIGWTGELFF. The CDR3 DNA reads TGTGCCAGCAGGCCCCAGGGGATCGGGTGGACCGGGGAGCTGTTTTTT.

This clone was seen more than once but under ten times. The CDR3 loop reads CASSQGPAATYEQYF. DNA for the CDR3: TGTGCCAGCAGCCAAGGACCAGCGGCCACCTACGAGCAGTACTTC. The chain recombines TRBV4-2 with TRBJ2-7, with D possibly TRBD2 on 5 matching bases. The CDR3 has 15 amino acids. Germline assignment: CDR1 LGHNA and CDR2 YNFKEQ. Trimming removed 1 base from V and 2 bases from J, with 12 bases in between.

This chain links TRBV12-2 with TRBJ2-1; the DNA was not compared with TRBD1, the D call given in the table. TRBV12-2 is reported as a pseudogene. This CDR3 is 15 amino acids long. CDR3 protein: CASRIGQGGYNEQFF. In nucleotides, the CDR3 is TGTGCAAGTCGCATTGGACAGGGGGGATACAATGAGCAGTTCTTC.

V usage is TRBV12-2 and J usage is TRBJ1-2; TRBD1 is the table's D call and was not checked against the DNA. TRBV12-2 constitutes a pseudogene. This CDR3 region has 15 residues. The CDR3 coding sequence is TGTGCAAGTCGCTCTGGGGACAGGGCTATAGATGGCTACACCTTC. Its protein product is CASRSGDRAIDGYTF.

The chain links TRBV4-2 to TRBJ1-3, with 8 bases fitting TRBD1. Germline assignment: CDR1 LGHNA and CDR2 YNFKEQ. The V segment lost 1 base and the J segment 0 bases; nucleotides outside the gene matches: 2. This CDR3 contains 16 residues. CDR3 sequence reads: CASSQGQGSSGNTIYF. The CDR3 bases are TGTGCCAGCAGCCAAGGACAGGGGAGCTCTGGAAACACCATATATTTT.

The rearrangement links TRBV11-2 to TRBJ2-1; 8 bases line up with TRBD2. The trim removed 3 bases at V and 0 bases at J, leaving 10 bases unmatched. The CDR3 loop spans 18 amino acids. The V gene's germline CDR1 is SGHAT and CDR2 FQNNGV. The CDR3 bases are TGTGCCAGCAGCTTTAGTGCTAGCGGGCTTTACTCCTACAATGAGCAGTTCTTC. This sequence encodes CASSFSASGLYSYNEQFF. The full variable domain, in which reference TRBV11-2 and TRBJ2-1 provide the parts outside the CDR3, is EAGVAQSPRYKIIEKRQSVAFWCNPISGHATLYWYQQILGQGPKLLIQFQNNGVVDDSQLPKDRFSAERLKGVDSTLKIQPAKLEDSAVYLCASSFSASGLYSYNEQFFGPGTRLTVL.

The table lists this clone with a few counts. V gene TRBV18 combines with J gene TRBJ2-7; D is possibly TRBD1 (5 bases). Germline V gene lookup returns CDR1 KGHSH and CDR2 LQKENI. Trimming took 5 bases from V and 1 from J, leaving 12 bases between them. There are 14 residues in the CDR3. Here the CDR3 DNA reads TGTGCCAGCTCAATGGCGCAGGGTTCCTACGAGCAGTACTTC. Amino acid sequence: CASSMAQGSYEQYF.

This rearrangement joins TRBV18 to TRBJ2-7; D might be TRBD1 (6 bases). This CDR3 has 17 residues. Germline lookup yields CDR1 KGHSH and CDR2 LQKENI. The germline V and J ends were trimmed by 1 base and 0 bases, with 16 bases remaining between them. Here the CDR3 DNA reads TGTGCCAGCTCACCACTTCAGGGGAGCGATCACTCCTACGAGCAGTACTTC. This encodes CASSPLQGSDHSYEQYF.

This chain joins TRBV10-3 and TRBJ2-1; TRBD2 matches 8 bases. Germline V gene sequence: CDR1 ENHRY, CDR2 SYGVKD. Losses at the gene ends were 6 bases for V and 7 bases for J; bases not matched to a gene: 5. The length of the CDR3 is 13 residues. The DNA for the CDR3 is TGTGCCATCAGGGGAGCGGGAGTGAATGAGCAGTTCTTC. As protein: CAIRGAGVNEQFF.